Listed here are 2 T cell receptor beta chains from one sample, sequenced in a study of T cell changes during pregnancy in multiple sclerosis. Profiled with immunoSEQ multiplex PCR; TCRdb holds only in-frame clones, not every one. The profile covers 80,000 to 130,000 clones, with almost 95% appearing a single time and 0.7% to 0.9% taken by the ten largest. The material was peripheral blood, obtained before pregnancy. All receptors derive from a female donor with multiple sclerosis, enrolled in a pregnancy study.

This rearrangement joins TRBV9 to TRBJ2-1; a possible D gene is TRBD1 (6 bases). Germline CDR1 and CDR2: SGDLS and YYNGEE. This CDR3 is 15 amino acids long. Between the trimmed V and J ends, which lost 4 bases and 0 bases, there was a span of 11 bases. The CDR3 DNA reads TGTGCCAGCAGCATACAGGGAAGCTCCTACAATGAGCAGTTCTTC. Translating it yields CASSIQGSSYNEQFF.

This chain uses TRBV4-1 with TRBJ2-5; the D gene is possibly TRBD1 (6 bases). The germline V gene encodes CDR1 MGHRA and CDR2 YSYEKL. V was pared by 0 bases and J by 4 bases, with 9 bases between. This CDR3 is 14 amino acids long. The CDR3 coding sequence is TGCGCCAGCAGCCAAGATGAGACAGGAGAGACCCAGTACTTC. As protein: CASSQDETGETQYF.